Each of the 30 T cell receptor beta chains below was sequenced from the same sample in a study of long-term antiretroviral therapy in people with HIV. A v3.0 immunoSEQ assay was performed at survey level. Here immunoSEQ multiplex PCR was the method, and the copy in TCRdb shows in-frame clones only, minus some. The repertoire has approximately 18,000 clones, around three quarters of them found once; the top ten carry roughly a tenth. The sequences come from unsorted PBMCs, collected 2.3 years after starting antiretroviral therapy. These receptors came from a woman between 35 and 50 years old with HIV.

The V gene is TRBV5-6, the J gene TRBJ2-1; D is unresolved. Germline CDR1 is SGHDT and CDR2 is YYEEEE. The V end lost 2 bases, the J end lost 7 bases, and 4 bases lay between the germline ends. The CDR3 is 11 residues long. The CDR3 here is CASSFSNEQFF. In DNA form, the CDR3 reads TGTGCCAGCAGCTTCAGTAATGAGCAGTTCTTC.

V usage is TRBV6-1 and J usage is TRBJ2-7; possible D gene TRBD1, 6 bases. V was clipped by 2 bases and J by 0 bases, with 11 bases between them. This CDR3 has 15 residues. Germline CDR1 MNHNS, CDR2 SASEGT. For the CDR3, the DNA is TGTGCCAGCAGTGAATTTGGGACAAACTCCTACGAGCAGTACTTC. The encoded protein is CASSEFGTNSYEQYF.

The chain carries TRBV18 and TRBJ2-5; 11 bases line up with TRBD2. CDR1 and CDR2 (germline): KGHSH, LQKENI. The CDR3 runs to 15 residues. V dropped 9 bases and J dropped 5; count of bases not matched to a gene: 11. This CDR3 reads CASSSGRRGRETQYF. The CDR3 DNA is TGTGCCAGTTCTAGCGGGAGGAGGGGTCGGGAGACCCAGTACTTC.

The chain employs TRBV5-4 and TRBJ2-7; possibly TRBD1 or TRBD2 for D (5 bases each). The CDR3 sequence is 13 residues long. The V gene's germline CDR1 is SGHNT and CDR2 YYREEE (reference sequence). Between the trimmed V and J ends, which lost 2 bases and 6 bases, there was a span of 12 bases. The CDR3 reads CASSFNPGGEQYF. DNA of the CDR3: TGTGCCAGCAGCTTCAACCCTGGGGGCGAGCAGTACTTC.

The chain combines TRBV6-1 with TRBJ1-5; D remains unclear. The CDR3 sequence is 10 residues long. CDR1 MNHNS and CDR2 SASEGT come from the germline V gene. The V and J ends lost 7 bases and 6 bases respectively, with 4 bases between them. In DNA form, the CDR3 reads TGTGCCAGCAACAGTCAGCCCCAGCATTTT. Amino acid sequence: CASNSQPQHF.

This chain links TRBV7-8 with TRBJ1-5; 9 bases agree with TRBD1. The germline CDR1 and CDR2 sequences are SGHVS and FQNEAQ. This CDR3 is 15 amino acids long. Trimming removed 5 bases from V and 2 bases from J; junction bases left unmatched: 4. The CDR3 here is CASSRGQGGNQPQHF. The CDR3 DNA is TGTGCCAGCAGCAGGGGACAGGGAGGCAATCAGCCCCAGCATTTT.

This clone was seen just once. The CDR3 coding sequence is TGTGCCAGCAGCCCGTCAGGGACAGGGGCGACTGAAGCTTTCTTT. It translates to CASSPSGTGATEAFF. The chain has TRBV25-1 and TRBJ1-1; 10 nucleotides match TRBD1. With V trimmed by 6 bases and J by 5 bases, 9 bases remained unmatched. The germline V gene encodes CDR1 MGHDK and CDR2 SYGVNS. The length of the CDR3 is 15 residues.

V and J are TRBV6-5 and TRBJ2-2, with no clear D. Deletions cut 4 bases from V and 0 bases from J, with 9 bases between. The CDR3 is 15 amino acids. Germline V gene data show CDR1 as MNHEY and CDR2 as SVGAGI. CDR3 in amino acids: CASSWTFANTGELFF. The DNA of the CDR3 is TGTGCCAGCAGTTGGACCTTCGCGAACACCGGGGAGCTGTTTTTT.

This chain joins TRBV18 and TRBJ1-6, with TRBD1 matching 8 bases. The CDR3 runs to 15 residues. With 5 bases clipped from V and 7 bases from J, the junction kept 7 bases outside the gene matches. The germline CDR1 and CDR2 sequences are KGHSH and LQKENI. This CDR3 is CASSSGQGANSPLHF. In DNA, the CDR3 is TGTGCCAGCTCATCCGGCCAGGGGGCGAATTCACCCCTCCACTTT.

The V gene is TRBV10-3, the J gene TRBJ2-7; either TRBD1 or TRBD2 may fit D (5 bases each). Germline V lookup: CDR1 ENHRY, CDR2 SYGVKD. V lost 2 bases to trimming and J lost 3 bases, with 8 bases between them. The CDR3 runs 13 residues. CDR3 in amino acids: CAISEGGSYEQYF. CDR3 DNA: TGTGCCATCAGTGAGGGGGGTAGCTACGAGCAGTACTTC.

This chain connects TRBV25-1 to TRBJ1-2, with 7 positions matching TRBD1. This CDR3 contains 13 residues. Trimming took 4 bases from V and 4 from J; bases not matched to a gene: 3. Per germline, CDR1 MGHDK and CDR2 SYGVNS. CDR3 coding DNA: TGTGCCAGCAGTGTACAGGGGTCCTATGGCTACACCTTC. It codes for CASSVQGSYGYTF.

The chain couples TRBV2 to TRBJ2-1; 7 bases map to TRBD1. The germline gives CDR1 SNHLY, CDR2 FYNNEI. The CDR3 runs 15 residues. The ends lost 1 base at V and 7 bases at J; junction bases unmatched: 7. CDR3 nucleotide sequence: TGTGCCAGCAGTGAAGGACAGGGAAAGAATAATGAGCAGTTCTTC. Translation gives CASSEGQGKNNEQFF.

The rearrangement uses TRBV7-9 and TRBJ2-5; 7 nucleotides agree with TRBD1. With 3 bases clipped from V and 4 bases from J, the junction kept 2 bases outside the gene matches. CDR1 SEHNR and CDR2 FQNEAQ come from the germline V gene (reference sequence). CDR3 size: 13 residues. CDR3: CASSLGQLETQYF. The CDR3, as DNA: TGTGCCAGCAGCTTGGGACAGTTAGAGACCCAGTACTTC.

The chain's CDR3 is CASSPETAGGYTF. For the CDR3, the DNA is TGTGCCAGCTCACCAGAAACGGCGGGGGGCTACACCTTC. The chain has TRBV18 and TRBJ1-2; D not resolved. The germline V gene encodes CDR1 KGHSH and CDR2 LQKENI. This CDR3 is 13 amino acids long. Trimming stripped 2 bases from V and 8 bases from J, with 12 bases between.

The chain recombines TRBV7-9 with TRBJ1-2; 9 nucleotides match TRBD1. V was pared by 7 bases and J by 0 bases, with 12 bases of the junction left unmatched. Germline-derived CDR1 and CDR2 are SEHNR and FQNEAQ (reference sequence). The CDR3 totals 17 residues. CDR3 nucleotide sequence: TGTGCCAGCATAAGCCTTGGGACAGGGTTGGCTAACTATGGCTACACCTTC. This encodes CASISLGTGLANYGYTF.

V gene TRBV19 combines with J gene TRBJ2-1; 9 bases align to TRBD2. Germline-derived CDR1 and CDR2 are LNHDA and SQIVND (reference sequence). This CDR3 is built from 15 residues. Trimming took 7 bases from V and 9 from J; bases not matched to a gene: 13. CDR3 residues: CASTIPLAGKSEQFF. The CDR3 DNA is TGTGCCAGTACCATCCCCCTAGCGGGAAAGAGTGAGCAGTTCTTC. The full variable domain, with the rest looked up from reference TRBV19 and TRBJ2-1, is DGGITQSPKYLFRKEGQNVTLSCEQNLNHDAMYWYRQDPGQGLRLIYYSQIVNDFQKGDIAEGYSVSREKKESFPLTVTSAQKNPTAFYLCASTIPLAGKSEQFFGPGTRLTVL.

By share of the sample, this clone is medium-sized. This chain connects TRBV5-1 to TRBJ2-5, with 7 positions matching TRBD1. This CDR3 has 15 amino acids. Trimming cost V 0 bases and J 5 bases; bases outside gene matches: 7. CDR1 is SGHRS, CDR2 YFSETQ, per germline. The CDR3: CASSLVGTARETQYF. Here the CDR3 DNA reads TGCGCCAGCAGCTTGGTTGGGACAGCGAGGGAGACCCAGTACTTC.

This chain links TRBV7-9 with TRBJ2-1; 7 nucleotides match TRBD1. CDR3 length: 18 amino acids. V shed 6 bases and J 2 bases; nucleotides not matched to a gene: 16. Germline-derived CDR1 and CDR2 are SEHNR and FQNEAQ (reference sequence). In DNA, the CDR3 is TGTGCCAGCAGTCACAACTCTCCGGACAGGCTGGCCTACAATGAGCAGTTCTTC. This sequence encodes CASSHNSPDRLAYNEQFF.

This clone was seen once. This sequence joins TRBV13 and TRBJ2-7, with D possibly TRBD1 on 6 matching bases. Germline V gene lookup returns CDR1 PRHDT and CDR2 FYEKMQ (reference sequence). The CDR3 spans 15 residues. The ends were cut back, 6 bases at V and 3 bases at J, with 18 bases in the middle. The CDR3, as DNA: TGTGCCAGCAGTTCGCTTCGGGACAACTTCTACGAGCAGTACTTC. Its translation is CASSSLRDNFYEQYF.

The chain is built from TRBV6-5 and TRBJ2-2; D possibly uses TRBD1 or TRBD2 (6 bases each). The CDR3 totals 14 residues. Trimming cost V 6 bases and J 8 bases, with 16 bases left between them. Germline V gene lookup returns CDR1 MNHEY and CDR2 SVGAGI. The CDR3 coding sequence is TGTGCCAGCAGGATGACAACAGGGACTGGGGAGCTGTTTTTT. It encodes CASRMTTGTGELFF.

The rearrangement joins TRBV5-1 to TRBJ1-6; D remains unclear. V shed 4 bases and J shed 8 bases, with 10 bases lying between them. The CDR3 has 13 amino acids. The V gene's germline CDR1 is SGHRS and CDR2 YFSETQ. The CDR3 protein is CASSPEIDSPLHF. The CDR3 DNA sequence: TGCGCCAGCAGCCCAGAAATCGATTCACCCCTCCACTTT.

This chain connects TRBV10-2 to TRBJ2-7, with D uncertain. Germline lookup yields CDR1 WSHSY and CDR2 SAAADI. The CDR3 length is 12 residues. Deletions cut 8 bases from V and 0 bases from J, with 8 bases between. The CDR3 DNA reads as TGCGCCAGCGGCGGTGACTCCTACGAGCAGTACTTC. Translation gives CASGGDSYEQYF.

This CDR3 reads CASSSPVGLTDTQYF. For the CDR3, the DNA is TGTGCCAGCAGCTCCCCTGTAGGCCTCACAGATACGCAGTATTTT. The J gene is TRBJ2-3, the V gene TRBV11-2, with D uncertain. The germline CDR1 and CDR2 sequences are SGHAT and FQNNGV. CDR3 length: 15 residues. V lost 4 bases and J 2 bases, leaving 13 bases between the germline ends.

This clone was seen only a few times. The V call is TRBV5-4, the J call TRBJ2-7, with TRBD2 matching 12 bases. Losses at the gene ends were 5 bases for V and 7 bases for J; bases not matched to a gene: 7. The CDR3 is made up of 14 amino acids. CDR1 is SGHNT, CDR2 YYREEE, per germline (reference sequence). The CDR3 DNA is TGTGCCAGCAGATCGGGACTAGCGGGCGAGGAGCAGTACTTC. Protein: CASRSGLAGEEQYF.

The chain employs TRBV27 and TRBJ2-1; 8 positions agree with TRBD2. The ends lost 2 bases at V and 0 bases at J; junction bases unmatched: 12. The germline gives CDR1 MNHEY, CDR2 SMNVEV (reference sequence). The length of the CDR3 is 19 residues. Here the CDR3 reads CASSLKPRGGRPSYNEQFF. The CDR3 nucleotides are TGTGCCAGCAGTTTAAAGCCACGGGGGGGCCGTCCCTCCTACAATGAGCAGTTCTTC.

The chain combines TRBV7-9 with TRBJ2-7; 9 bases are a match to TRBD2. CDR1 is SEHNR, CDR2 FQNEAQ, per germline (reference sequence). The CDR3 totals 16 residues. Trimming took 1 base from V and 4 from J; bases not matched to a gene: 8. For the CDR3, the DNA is TGTGCCAGCAGCTTAGAGCGGGGGGCCCTTAGGTACGAGCAGTACTTC. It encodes CASSLERGALRYEQYF. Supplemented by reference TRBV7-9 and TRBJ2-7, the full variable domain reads DTGVSQNPRHKITKRGQNVTFRCDPISEHNRLYWYRQTLGQGPEFLTYFQNEAQLEKSRLLSDRFSAERPKGSFSTLEIQRTEQGDSAMYLCASSLERGALRYEQYFGPGTRLTVT.

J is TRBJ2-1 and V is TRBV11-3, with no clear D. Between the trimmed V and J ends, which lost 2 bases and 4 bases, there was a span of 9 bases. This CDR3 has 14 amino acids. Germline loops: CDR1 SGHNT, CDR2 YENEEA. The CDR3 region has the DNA TGTGCCAGCAGCTTAACCTTTGGATACAATGAGCAGTTCTTC. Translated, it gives CASSLTFGYNEQFF.

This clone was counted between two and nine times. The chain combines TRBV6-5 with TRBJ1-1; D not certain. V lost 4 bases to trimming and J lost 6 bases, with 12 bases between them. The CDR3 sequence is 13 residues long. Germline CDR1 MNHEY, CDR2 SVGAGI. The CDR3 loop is CASSSGLKAEAFF. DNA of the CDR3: TGTGCCAGCAGTTCGGGCTTGAAGGCTGAAGCTTTCTTT.

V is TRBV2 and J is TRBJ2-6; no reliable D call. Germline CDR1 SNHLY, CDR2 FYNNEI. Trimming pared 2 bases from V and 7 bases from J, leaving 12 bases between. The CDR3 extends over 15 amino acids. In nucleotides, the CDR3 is TGTGCCAGCAGTGAACAGGTTGTGACAGCCAACGTCCTGACTTTC. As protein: CASSEQVVTANVLTF.

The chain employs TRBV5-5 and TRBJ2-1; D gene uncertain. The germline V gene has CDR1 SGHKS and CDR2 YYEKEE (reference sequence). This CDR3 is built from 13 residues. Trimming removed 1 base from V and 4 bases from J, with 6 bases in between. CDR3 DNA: TGTGCCAGCAGCTTGTCCCAGTACAATGAGCAGTTCTTC. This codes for CASSLSQYNEQFF.